Listed below are T cell receptor beta chains from one sample, sequenced in a study of T-cell reconstitution after alpha-beta-depleted transplantation in children. MiXCR, run by TCRdb on the PCR reads, gives a single entry per CDR3 protein. The sample lists 90,000 to 100,000 distinct CDR3 sequences; around 22% were seen once. Specimen: PBMCs, collected before TCRalphabeta/CD19-depleted stem cell transplant. The receptor set was obtained from a boy aged 2 to 10 with acute lymphoblastic leukemia, due to receive a stem cell transplant. CDR3s include the opening cysteine and the closing phenylalanine or tryptophan. A D gene is named only where the DNA matches it firmly. Where a row states a size, it is once, few, many or the class of an expanded clone; other rows omit it.

abundance,v_gene,j_gene,d_gene,CDR3nt,CDR3aa
few,TRBV7-2,TRBJ2-1,TRBD1,TGTGCCAGCAGGACCGGGACAGGTTACAATGAGCAGTTCTTC,CASRTGTGYNEQFF
.,TRBV11-2,TRBJ2-1,.,TGTGCCAGCAGCTGGGAGGGGGCAGGGACCTACAATGAGCAGTTCTTC,CASSWEGAGTYNEQFF
many,TRBV20-1,TRBJ1-1,TRBD1,TGCAGTGTGGCGGGACAGGGGGCTTTCGCTGAAGCTTTCTTT,CSVAGQGAFAEAFF
.,TRBV28,TRBJ1-5,.,TGTGCCAGCAGTTCCCTCAAAACAGGGACCCATCAGCCCCAGCATTTT,CASSSLKTGTHQPQHF
few,TRBV14,TRBJ2-2,.,TGTGCCAGCAGCCTACTTGGCGGGGAGCTGTTTTTT,CASSLLGGELFF
once,TRBV2,TRBJ2-5,TRBD2,TGTGGCAGCGGGAATAGCGGAGGGTCCCGGGAGACCCAGTACTTC,CGSGNSGGSRETQYF
many,TRBV9,TRBJ2-5,.,TGTGCCAGCAGCGTCGGCGGAGGGGCCGGTGGTATTCAGACCCAGTACTTC,CASSVGGGAGGIQTQYF
.,TRBV7-3,TRBJ2-2,.,TGTGCCAGCAGCTTGGGCGGGGCTGGGGAGCTGTTTTTT,CASSLGGAGELFF
few,TRBV20-1,TRBJ1-1,.,TGCAGTGCTGGACGCCCTGGGACGGGAAACACTGAAGCTTTCTTT,CSAGRPGTGNTEAFF
few,TRBV20-1,TRBJ2-7,TRBD2,TGCAGTGCTAGCTCTGGGAGCGGGAGTCTCTACGAGCAGTACTTC,CSASSGSGSLYEQYF
.,TRBV3-1,TRBJ1-3,.,TGTGCCAGCAGCCACTCACCCGGGACCATTGGGGGAATTGGAAACACCATATATTTT,CASSHSPGTIGGIGNTIYF
.,TRBV20-1,TRBJ1-2,.,TGCAGTGCTAGAGATCGGGGGGGAAAGAATTCAGCTAACTATGGCTACACCTTC,CSARDRGGKNSANYGYTF
.,TRBV5-1,TRBJ2-7,TRBD2,TGCGCCAGCAGCTCATCTTCTAGCGGAGGGGCCTACGAGCAGTACTTC,CASSSSSSGGAYEQYF
.,TRBV10-2,TRBJ2-7,.,TGCGCCAGCAGTGAGTCAATATACTCCACGGCTTTCCACGAGCAGTACTTC,CASSESIYSTAFHEQYF
.,TRBV5-5,TRBJ2-7,.,TGTGCCAGCAGCCCGGCGGGGACACCATCCTACGAGCAGTACTTC,CASSPAGTPSYEQYF
.,TRBV12-3/TRBV12-4,TRBJ2-7,.,TGTGCCAGCAGCAGGACGGCCCTGGACTACGAGCAGTACTTC,CASSRTALDYEQYF
.,TRBV14,TRBJ2-7,.,TGTGCCAGCAGCCAAAGAACAGCGCTTACCTACGAGCAGTACTTC,CASSQRTALTYEQYF
many,TRBV4-2,TRBJ2-3,TRBD2,TGTGCCAGCAGCCAAGACAGGGCTAGCGGAGGGGATACGCAGTATTTT,CASSQDRASGGDTQYF
.,TRBV18,TRBJ2-7,TRBD2,TGTGCCAGCTCACCGGAAGCGGGAGGGCCATACGACGAGCAGTACTTC,CASSPEAGGPYDEQYF
.,TRBV7-9,TRBJ2-3,.,TGTGCCAGCAGCCACAGGGATCCCGATACGCAGTATTTT,CASSHRDPDTQYF